Listed below are T cell receptor beta chains from one sample, sequenced in a study of monozygotic twins with inflammatory bowel disease. Using the 5' RACE reads, TCRdb records one entry per CDR3 protein without DNA. The sample totals around 380,000 distinct CDR3 sequences; its top ten clones hold 2% to 3%. Sequencing input: blood. The receptors were sampled from a human donor with ulcerative colitis or Crohn's disease, or a healthy co-twin of an affected twin (not recorded which). CDR3s include the opening cysteine and the closing phenylalanine or tryptophan.

>TRBV20-1|TRBJ2-7
CSESINRGHEQYF
>TRBV15|TRBJ1-1
CATSRGEGLWDTEAFF
>TRBV27|TRBJ2-3
CASSSATGITDTQYF
>TRBV7-6|TRBJ1-2
CASSLGGAVGYTF
>TRBV6-5|TRBJ2-2
CASSFRTVGNTGELFF
>TRBV3-1|TRBJ1-2
CASSPRTVANYGYTF
>TRBV20-1|TRBJ2-5
CSASPHLAKQETQYF
>TRBV18|TRBJ2-2
CASSLPIAGERSGELFF
>TRBV7-2|TRBJ2-7
CASLQSGRTRDEQYF
>TRBV12-3/TRBV12-4|TRBJ2-1
CASSLDPWGEQFF
>TRBV19|TRBJ2-1
CASQVGAAVTLNEQFF
>TRBV20-1|TRBJ2-1
CSARSLDRGEQFF
>TRBV7-2|TRBJ1-2
CASSSTGPNYGYTF
>TRBV30|TRBJ1-2
CAWRGLGGGYTF
>TRBV5-1|TRBJ2-5
CASSLAIAGLQETQYF
>TRBV5-5|TRBJ1-1
CASSVRVPLGVEAFF
>TRBV11-3|TRBJ1-1
CASSPRGRTEAFF
>TRBV7-6|TRBJ1-1
CASAIRPDQGGTEAFF
>TRBV6-2/TRBV6-3|TRBJ1-1
CASSFGRWRDTEAFF
>TRBV7-9|TRBJ2-1
CATRPGQGRNEQFF
>TRBV5-6|TRBJ2-5
CASSSTQGAHRETQYF
>TRBV6-5|TRBJ1-6
CASGDRGQGNNSPLHF
>TRBV20-1|TRBJ1-2
CSAPGQPNYGYTF
>TRBV12-3/TRBV12-4|TRBJ2-7
CASSFGTWAGVVYEQYF
>TRBV30|TRBJ2-5
CAWSHSGGQGWETQYF
>TRBV5-1|TRBJ1-1
CASSLQTGMNTEAFF
>TRBV20-1|TRBJ1-1
CSALDSLGFVPEAFF
>TRBV3-1|TRBJ2-1
CASTYQGGSYNEQFF
>TRBV25-1|TRBJ1-1
CASSARTGSLNTEAFF
>TRBV12-3/TRBV12-4|TRBJ1-1
CASNPTRGTEAFF